This T cell receptor (beta chain) was documented in a study of HIV-infected patients and healthy controls. Study findings and constraints: HIV-associated CDR3 frequencies dropped significantly during therapy; CMV-associated ones, mostly rising, changed nonsignificantly.

Germline V lookup: CDR1 MNHEY, CDR2 SVGAGI. This CDR3 is 16 amino acids long. V was cut by 3 bases and J by 5 bases, with 19 bases left in between. At least ten counts were recorded for this clonotype. The antigen remains unidentified. 450 to 600 ng RNA was reverse transcribed with alpha and beta constant-region primers. Alpha and beta chain libraries were made separately by chain-specific third strand synthesis with multiplexing indices. A single record per CDR3 protein comes from TCRdb applying MiXCR to the 5' RACE reads. The repertoire includes 9,500 to 15,000 distinct CDR3 sequences, about 10% of them detected once, and around 22% sits in the top ten. Whole blood was used without fractionation, so all unsorted peripheral T cells were included.

This clonotype was sampled from an adult with HIV infection. The donor label of this sample is uncertain. Sample: blood, taken before antiretroviral therapy. The gene calls are TRBV6-5 and TRBJ1-1, with no clear D. The CDR3 protein is CASSYGIRATRTEAFF. CDR3 DNA sequence: TGTGCCAGCAGTTATGGTATTCGGGCAACGAGGACTGAAGCTTTCTTT.